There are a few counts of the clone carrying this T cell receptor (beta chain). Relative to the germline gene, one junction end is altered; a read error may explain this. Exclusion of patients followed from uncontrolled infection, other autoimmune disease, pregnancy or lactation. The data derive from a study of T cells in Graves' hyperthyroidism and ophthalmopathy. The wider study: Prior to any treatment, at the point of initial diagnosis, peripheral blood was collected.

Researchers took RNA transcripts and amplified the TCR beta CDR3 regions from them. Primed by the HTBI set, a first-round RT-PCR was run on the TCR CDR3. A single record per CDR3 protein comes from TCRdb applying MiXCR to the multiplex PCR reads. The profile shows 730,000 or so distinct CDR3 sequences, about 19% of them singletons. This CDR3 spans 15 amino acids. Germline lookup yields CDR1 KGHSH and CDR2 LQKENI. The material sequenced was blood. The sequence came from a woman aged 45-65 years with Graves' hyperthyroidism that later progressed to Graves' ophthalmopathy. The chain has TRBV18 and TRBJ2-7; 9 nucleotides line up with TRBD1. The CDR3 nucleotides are TGTACCAGCTCACAACCGGGACAGGGTGGATTTGGGCAGTACTTC. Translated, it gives CTSSQPGQGGFGQYF.